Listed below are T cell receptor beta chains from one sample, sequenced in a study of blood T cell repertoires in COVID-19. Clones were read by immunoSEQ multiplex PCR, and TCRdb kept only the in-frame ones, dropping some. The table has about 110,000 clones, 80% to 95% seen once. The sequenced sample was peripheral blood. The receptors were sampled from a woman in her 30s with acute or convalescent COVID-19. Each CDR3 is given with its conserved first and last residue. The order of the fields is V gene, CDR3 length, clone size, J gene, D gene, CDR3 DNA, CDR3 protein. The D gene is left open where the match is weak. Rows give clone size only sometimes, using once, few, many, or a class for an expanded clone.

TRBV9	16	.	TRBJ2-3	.	TGTGCCAGCAGCGTAGCGGCGGGACGATTCTCGGATACGCAGTATTTT	CASSVAAGRFSDTQYF
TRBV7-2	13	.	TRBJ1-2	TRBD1	TGTGCCAGCAGCATCACAGGGGACTATGGCTACACCTTC	CASSITGDYGYTF
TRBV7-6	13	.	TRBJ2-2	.	TGTGCCAGCAGCTCCCATAGCACCGGGGAGCTGTTTTTT	CASSSHSTGELFF
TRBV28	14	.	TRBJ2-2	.	TGTGCCAGCAGAACCTCACTGAACACCGGGGAGCTGTTTTTT	CASRTSLNTGELFF
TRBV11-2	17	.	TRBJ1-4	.	TGTGCCAGCAGTTATGACAGCGTGGGGGCGTATAATGAAAAACTGTTTTTT	CASSYDSVGAYNEKLFF
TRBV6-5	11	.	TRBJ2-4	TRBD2	TGTGCCAGCAGGGGAGCGGGACTACAGTACTTC	CASRGAGLQYF
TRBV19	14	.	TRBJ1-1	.	TGTGCCAGTTTCCAGGGGCAGGGAAACACTGAAGCTTTCTTT	CASFQGQGNTEAFF
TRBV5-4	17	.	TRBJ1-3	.	TGTGCCAGCAGCCCCACCGCGACAGATCCTCGAGGAAACACCATATATTTT	CASSPTATDPRGNTIYF
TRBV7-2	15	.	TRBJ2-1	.	TGTGCCAGCAGCTTCCTCGAGGGCCTCTACAATGAGCAGTTCTTC	CASSFLEGLYNEQFF
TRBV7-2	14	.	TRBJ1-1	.	TGTGCCAGCAGCTTTCACCCACAGAACACTGAAGCTTTCTTT	CASSFHPQNTEAFF
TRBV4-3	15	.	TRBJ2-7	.	TGCGCCAGCAGCCAAGATAGGGGGGGGCCCTACGAGCAGTACTTC	CASSQDRGGPYEQYF
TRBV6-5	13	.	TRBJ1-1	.	TGTGCCAGCGCGGTCGGCTGGAACACTGAAGCTTTCTTT	CASAVGWNTEAFF
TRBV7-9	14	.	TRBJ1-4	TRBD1	TGTGCCAGCAGCTTGGGGACAGGGGGTGAAAAACTGTTTTTT	CASSLGTGGEKLFF
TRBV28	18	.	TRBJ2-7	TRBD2	TGTGCCAGCAGTTCCCCACCGGGACTAGCGGGAGGACCCTCGGAGCAGTACTTC	CASSSPPGLAGGPSEQYF
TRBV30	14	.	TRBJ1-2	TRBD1	TGTGCCTGGAACGAACAGGGGGAGAACTATGGCTACACCTTC	CAWNEQGENYGYTF
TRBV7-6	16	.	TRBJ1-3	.	TGTGCCAGCAGCTTAGGAACCGGGGGATCTGGAAACACCATATATTTT	CASSLGTGGSGNTIYF
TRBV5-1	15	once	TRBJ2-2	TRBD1	TGCGCCAGCAATCTGGACAGGGGGCCCACCGGGGAGCTGTTTTTT	CASNLDRGPTGELFF
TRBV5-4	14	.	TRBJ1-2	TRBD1	TGTGCCAGCAGCTTGGCTGGGACAGGGAATGGCTACACCTTC	CASSLAGTGNGYTF
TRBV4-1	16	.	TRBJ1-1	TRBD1	TGCGCCAGCAGCCAGGAAAGACAGGGGCGGAATACTGAAGCTTTCTTT	CASSQERQGRNTEAFF
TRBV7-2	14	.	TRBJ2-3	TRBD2	TGTGCCAGCAGCCCAGAGACTAGCGGGGATACGCAGTATTTT	CASSPETSGDTQYF
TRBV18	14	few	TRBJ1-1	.	TGTGCCACCAACGCGGGGCTTTCGAACACTGAAGCTTTCTTT	CATNAGLSNTEAFF
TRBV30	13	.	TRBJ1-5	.	TGTGCCTGGAAATCAGGGGACAATCAGCCCCAGCATTTT	CAWKSGDNQPQHF
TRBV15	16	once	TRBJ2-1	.	TGTGCCACCAGTCCGCGGACTGTAAGCTCCTACAATGAGCAGTTCTTC	CATSPRTVSSYNEQFF
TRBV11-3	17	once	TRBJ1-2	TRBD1	TGTGCCAGCAGCTTTTTAGACAGGGAGACACATACGGATGGCTACACCTTC	CASSFLDRETHTDGYTF
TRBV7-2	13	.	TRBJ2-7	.	TGTGCCAGCAGCTTAAGGCAACTATACGAGCAGTACTTC	CASSLRQLYEQYF
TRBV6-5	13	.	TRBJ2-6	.	TGTGCCAGCGCGGTCTCTGGGGCCAACGTCCTGACTTTC	CASAVSGANVLTF
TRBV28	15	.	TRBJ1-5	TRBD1	TGTGCCAGCAGTCGCCGGACAGGGGTTTATCAGCCCCAGCATTTT	CASSRRTGVYQPQHF
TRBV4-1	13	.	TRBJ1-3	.	TGCGCCAGCAGCCAAGATGACCCAGGGCGAATATATTTT	CASSQDDPGRIYF
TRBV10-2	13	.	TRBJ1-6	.	TGCGCCAGCACCCACGGGGAGCGTTCACCCCTCCACTTT	CASTHGERSPLHF
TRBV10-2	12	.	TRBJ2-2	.	TGCGCCAGCAGTGACAGGTCCGGGGAGCTGTTTTTT	CASSDRSGELFF
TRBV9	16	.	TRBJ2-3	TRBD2	TGTGCCAGCACTCCGGGACTAGCGGGAGGTAGAGATACGCAGTATTTT	CASTPGLAGGRDTQYF
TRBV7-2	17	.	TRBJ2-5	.	TGTGCCAGCAGCTTCCCCGGGGGGCGGGGGACTAAAGAGACCCAGTACTTC	CASSFPGGRGTKETQYF
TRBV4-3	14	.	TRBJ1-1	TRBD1	TGCGCCAGCAGCCAAGATAGGGACAGGGCTGAAGCTTTCTTT	CASSQDRDRAEAFF
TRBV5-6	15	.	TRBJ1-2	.	TGTGCCAGCAGCTCGGTGGGGAGGGTCGAGTATGGCTACACCTTC	CASSSVGRVEYGYTF
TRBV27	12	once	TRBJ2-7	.	TGTGCCAGCAGTTTACAGGGAGGCGAGCAGTACTTC	CASSLQGGEQYF
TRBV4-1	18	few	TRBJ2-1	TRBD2	TGCGCCAGCAGCTACCCGAGGGCGGGAGGAAGGGATTACAATGAGCAGTTCTTC	CASSYPRAGGRDYNEQFF
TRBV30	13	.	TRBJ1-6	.	TGTGCCTGGTGCGACTACACGAATTCACCCCTCCACTTT	CAWCDYTNSPLHF
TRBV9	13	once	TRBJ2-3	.	TGTGCCAGCAGCGTAGCTACGACAGATACGCAGTATTTT	CASSVATTDTQYF
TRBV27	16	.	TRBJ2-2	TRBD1	TGTGCCAGCAGTTTATTCGGGACAGGGGTCACCGGGGAGCTGTTTTTT	CASSLFGTGVTGELFF
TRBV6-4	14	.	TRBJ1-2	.	TGTGCCAGCAGTGAAGAGGGTTGGGGCTATGGCTACACCTTC	CASSEEGWGYGYTF
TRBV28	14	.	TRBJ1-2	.	TGTGCCAGCACTCAACTCGCGGGGGGCGCTGGCTACACCTTC	CASTQLAGGAGYTF
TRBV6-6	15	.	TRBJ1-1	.	TGTGCCAGCACCGAAAGTTTGACAGGAATCACTGAAGCTTTCTTT	CASTESLTGITEAFF
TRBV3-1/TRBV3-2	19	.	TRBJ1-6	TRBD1	TGTGCCAGCAGCCACGAGGGACAGGCTTTAAGCTCCTATAATTCACCCCTCCACTTT	CASSHEGQALSSYNSPLHF
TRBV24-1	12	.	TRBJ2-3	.	TGTGCCCCAGGACTGAGCACAGATACGCAGTATTTT	CAPGLSTDTQYF
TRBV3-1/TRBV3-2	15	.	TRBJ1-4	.	TGTGCCAGCAGCCAATTTTTAGCAACTAATGAAAAACTGTTTTTT	CASSQFLATNEKLFF
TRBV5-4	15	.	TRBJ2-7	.	TGTGCCAGCAGCGCCGGGACGCAGGGGAACTACGAGCAGTACTTC	CASSAGTQGNYEQYF
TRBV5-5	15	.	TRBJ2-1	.	TGTGCCAGCAGCTTTTCACAGGAGGGCCACAATGAGCAGTTCTTC	CASSFSQEGHNEQFF
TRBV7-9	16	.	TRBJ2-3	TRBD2	TGTGCCAGCAGCTTAGCGACGGGAGGGAGCACAGATACGCAGTATTTT	CASSLATGGSTDTQYF
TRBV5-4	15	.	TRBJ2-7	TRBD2	TGTGCCAGCAGCCTTAGCGGGAGGGCCTCCTACGAGCAGTACTTC	CASSLSGRASYEQYF
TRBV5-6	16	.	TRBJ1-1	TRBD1	TGTGCCAGCAGCTTTGCGGACAGGGGGCAAAACCTGGTCGGTTTCTTT	CASSFADRGQNLVGFF
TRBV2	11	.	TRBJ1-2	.	TGTGCCAGCGGGGCTCTCTATGGCTACACCTTC	CASGALYGYTF
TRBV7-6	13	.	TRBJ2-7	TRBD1	TGTGCCAGCAGCAGGACAGGGGGCACGGAACAGTACTTC	CASSRTGGTEQYF
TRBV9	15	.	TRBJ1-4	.	TGTGCCAGCAGTCTTACAGGAGCAACTAATGAAAAACTGTTTTTT	CASSLTGATNEKLFF
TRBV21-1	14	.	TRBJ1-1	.	TGTGCCAGCAGCAAACCGGGACAGGGGGCGGGAGCTTTCTTT	CASSKPGQGAGAFF
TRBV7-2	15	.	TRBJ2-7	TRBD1	TGTGCCAGCAGCATCACCTCGGGACAGGTCTACGAGCAGTACTTC	CASSITSGQVYEQYF
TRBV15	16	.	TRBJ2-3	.	TGTGCCACCAGCAGAGATGGGAGGCCCTTCACAGATACGCAGTATTTT	CATSRDGRPFTDTQYF